This note documents a single TCR beta chain sequence. Its antigen is still unknown. The data are from a study of cytomegalovirus exposure and HLA in healthy donors. Points from the study as a whole: High sensitivity and specificity were reportedly achieved when the classifier diagnosed cytomegalovirus status.

The data were produced by immunoSEQ multiplex PCR, yet TCRdb's version contains in-frame clones alone and is incomplete. The sample shows nearly 80,000 clones, 90% to 95% of them seen only once. Looked up from germline, CDR1 is KGHSH and CDR2 is LQKENI. This CDR3 has 15 residues. The V end was cut by 6 bases, the J end by 0 bases, with 12 bases between. The sample comprised PBMCs. The TCR was taken from a woman aged 25 to 39 in good health and CMV-seronegative. The gene calls are TRBV18 and TRBJ1-3, with D possibly matching TRBD1 (5 bases). CDR3 sequence: CASSRDSTSGNTIYF. DNA for the CDR3: TGTGCCAGCTCCCGGGACTCCACCTCTGGAAACACCATATATTTT.